This T cell receptor beta chain appears in the sequencing data of a study of regulatory T cells in long-lasting Graves disease. CDR3 length equals 16 residues. Germline CDR1 is KGHDR and CDR2 is SFDVKD. For TCR beta, libraries came from iRepertoire HTBI primers and Arm-PCR of CDR3 regions. In TCRdb, the multiplex PCR reads were re-called with MiXCR into one record per CDR3 protein. The table has about 520,000 distinct CDR3 sequences, around 12% seen once. The time point was: newly diagnosed GD, antithyroid drugs for less than 3 months. The TCR library was made from RNA that had been extracted from PBMCs in TRIzol. The sample was also linked to a second study, of T cells in Graves' hyperthyroidism and ophthalmopathy.

This clonotype was sampled from a woman in her twenties or thirties with Graves disease. This sequence joins TRBV24-1 and TRBJ2-1; 7 bases are a match to TRBD2. This specimen was peripheral blood mononuclear cells (PBMCs), taken at new diagnosis, from a patient treated with antithyroid drugs. In DNA, the CDR3 is TGTCTACACCCGGGGGAAACGGGAGGTTCCTACAATGAGCAGTTCTTC. It specifies CLHPGETGGSYNEQFF.